This T cell receptor (beta chain) was recorded in a study of T cell clonality in common variable immunodeficiency. Findings and caveats of the study: Fewer deletions and N-nucleotide insertions were reportedly seen in common variable immunodeficiency TCR beta sequences. TCRbeta clonality was increased in CVID versus healthy controls. Compared with controls, CVID subjects had fewer shared TCRbeta clones.

CDR1 is MDHEN, CDR2 SYDVKM, per germline. Trimming cost V 6 bases and J 2 bases, with 10 bases left between them. This CDR3 contains 13 residues. The method was immunoSEQ multiplex PCR; TCRdb's version includes in-frame clones alone and lacks a portion of them. Sampling found 30,000 to 35,000 clones, none seen once. This clone has a count of ten or more. The antigen is unknown. The CDR3 end is not reached by the read, which stops 3 residues before it; the germline J gene fills it in. Both groups were predominantly of Caucasian heritage. CVID subjects had received replacement immunoglobulin for at least one year.

The sample consisted of peripheral blood mononuclear cells. The TCR originated in a human donor with common variable immunodeficiency. The chain carries TRBV28 and TRBJ2-5; D remains ambiguous. Incomplete CDR3 DNA: TGTGCCAGCAGCTCCCTCGGGCAAGAGACC. As protein: CASSSLGQET. The whole CDR3 protein reads CASSSLGQETQYF.